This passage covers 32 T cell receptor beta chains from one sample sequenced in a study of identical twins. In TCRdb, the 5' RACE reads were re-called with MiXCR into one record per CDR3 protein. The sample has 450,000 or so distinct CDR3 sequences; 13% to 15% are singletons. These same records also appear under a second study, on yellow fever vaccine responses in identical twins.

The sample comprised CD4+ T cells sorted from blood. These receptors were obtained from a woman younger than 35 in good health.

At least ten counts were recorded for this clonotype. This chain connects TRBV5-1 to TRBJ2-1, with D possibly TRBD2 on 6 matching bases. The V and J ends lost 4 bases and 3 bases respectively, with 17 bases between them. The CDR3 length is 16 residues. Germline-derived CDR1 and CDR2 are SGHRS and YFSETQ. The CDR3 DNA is TGCGCCAGCAGCCGAGCCCGACTAGTGGGCTACAATGAGCAGTTCTTC. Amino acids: CASSRARLVGYNEQFF.

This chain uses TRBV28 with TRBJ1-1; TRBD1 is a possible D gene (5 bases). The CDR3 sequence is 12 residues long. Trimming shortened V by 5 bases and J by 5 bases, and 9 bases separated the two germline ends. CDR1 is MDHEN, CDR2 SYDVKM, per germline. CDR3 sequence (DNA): TGTGCCAGCAGTGTCAGGGTGACTGAAGCTTTCTTT. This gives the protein CASSVRVTEAFF.

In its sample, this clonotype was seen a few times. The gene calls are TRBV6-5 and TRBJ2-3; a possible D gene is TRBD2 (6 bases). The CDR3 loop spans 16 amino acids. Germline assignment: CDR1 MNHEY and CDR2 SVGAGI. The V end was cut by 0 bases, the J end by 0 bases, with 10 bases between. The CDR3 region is CASSYSAGSSTDTQYF. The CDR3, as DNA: TGTGCCAGCAGTTACTCAGCGGGCTCTAGCACAGATACGCAGTATTTT.

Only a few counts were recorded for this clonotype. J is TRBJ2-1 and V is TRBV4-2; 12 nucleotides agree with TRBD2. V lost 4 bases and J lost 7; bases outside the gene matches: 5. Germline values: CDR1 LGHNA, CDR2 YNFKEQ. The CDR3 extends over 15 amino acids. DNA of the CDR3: TGTGCCAGCAGCCCCCTAGCGGGGGGGCCTAATGAGCAGTTCTTC. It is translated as CASSPLAGGPNEQFF.

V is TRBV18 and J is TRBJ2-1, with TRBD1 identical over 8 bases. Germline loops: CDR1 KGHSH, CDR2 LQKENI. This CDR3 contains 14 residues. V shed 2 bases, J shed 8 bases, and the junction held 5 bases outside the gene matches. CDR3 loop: CASSPRTGSDEQFF. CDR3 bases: TGTGCCAGCTCACCAAGGACAGGGAGCGATGAGCAGTTCTTC.

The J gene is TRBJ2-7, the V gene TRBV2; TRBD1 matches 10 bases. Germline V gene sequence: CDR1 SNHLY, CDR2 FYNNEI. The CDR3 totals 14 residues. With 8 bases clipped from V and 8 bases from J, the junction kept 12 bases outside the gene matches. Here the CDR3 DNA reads TGTGCCAGCCAACTGGGACAGGGGTGGGGGCAGCAGTACTTC. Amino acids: CASQLGQGWGQQYF.

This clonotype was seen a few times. The CDR3 sequence: CASRGGSGSLGSEQYF. The CDR3 region has the DNA TGCGCCAGCAGAGGGGGAAGTGGTAGCCTAGGGAGCGAGCAGTACTTC. The V gene is TRBV5-1, the J gene TRBJ2-7; D possibly corresponds to TRBD1 (6 bases). Between the trimmed V and J ends, which lost 5 bases and 6 bases, there was a span of 24 bases. Germline CDR1 reads SGHRS; CDR2 reads YFSETQ. This CDR3 has 16 amino acids.

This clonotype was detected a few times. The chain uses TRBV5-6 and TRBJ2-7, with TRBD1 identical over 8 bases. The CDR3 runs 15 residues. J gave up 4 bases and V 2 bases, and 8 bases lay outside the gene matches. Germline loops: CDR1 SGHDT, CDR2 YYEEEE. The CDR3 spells CASSFQDRVLYEQYF. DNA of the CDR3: TGTGCCAGCAGCTTCCAGGACAGGGTGTTGTACGAGCAGTACTTC.

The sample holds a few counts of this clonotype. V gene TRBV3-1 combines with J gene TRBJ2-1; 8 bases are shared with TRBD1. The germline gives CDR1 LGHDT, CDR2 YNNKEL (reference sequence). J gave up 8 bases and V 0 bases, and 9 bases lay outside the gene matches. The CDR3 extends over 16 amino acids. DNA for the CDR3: TGTGCCAGCAGCCAAGATTGGGCAGGGGGCTTGGATGAGCAGTTCTTC. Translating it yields CASSQDWAGGLDEQFF.

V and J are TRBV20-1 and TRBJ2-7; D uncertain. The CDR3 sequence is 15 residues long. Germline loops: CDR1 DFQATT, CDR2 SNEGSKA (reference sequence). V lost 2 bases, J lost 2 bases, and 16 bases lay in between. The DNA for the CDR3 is TGCAGTGCTAGACGGCTCCTGAATGTTCCCTACGAGCAGTACTTC. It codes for CSARRLLNVPYEQYF.

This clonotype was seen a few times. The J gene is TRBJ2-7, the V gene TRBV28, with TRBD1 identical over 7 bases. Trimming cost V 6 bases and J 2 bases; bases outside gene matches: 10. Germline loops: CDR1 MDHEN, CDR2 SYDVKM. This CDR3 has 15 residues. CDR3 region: CASSPSGTAPYEQYF. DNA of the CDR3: TGTGCCAGCAGCCCTTCCGGGACAGCCCCCTACGAGCAGTACTTC.

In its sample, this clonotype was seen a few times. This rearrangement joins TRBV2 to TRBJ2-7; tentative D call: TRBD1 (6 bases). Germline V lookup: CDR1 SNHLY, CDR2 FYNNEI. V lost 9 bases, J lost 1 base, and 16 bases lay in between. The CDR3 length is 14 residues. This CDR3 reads CARSSTRGSYEQYF. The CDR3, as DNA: TGTGCCAGATCTAGTACCAGGGGATCCTACGAGCAGTACTTC.

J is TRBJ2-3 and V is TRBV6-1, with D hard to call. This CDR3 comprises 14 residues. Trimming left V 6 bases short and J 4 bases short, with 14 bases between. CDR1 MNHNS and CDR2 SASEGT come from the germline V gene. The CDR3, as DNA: TGTGCCAGCAGCTCAGAGATTTCATCAGATACGCAGTATTTT. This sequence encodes CASSSEISSDTQYF.

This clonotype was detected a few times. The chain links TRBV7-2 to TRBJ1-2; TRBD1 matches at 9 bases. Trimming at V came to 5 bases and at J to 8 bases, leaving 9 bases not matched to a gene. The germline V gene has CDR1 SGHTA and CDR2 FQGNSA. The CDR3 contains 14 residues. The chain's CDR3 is CASSARDRVTGYTF. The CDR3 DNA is TGTGCCAGCAGCGCCCGGGACAGGGTGACGGGCTACACCTTC.

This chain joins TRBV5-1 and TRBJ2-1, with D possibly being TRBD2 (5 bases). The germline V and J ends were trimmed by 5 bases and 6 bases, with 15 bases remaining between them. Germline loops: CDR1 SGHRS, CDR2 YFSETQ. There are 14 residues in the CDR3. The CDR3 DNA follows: TGCGCCAGCAGTAAGACTCCCGGGATCAATGAGCAGTTCTTC. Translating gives CASSKTPGINEQFF.

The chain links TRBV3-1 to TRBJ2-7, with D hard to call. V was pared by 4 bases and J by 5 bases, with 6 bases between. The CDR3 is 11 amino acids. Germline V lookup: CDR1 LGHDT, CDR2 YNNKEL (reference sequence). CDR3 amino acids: CASSRRDEQYF. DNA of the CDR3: TGTGCCAGCAGCCGCCGCGACGAGCAGTACTTC.

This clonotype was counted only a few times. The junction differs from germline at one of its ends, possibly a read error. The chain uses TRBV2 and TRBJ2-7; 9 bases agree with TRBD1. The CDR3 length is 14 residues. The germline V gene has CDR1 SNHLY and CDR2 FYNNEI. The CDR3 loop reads CASSATGGGYQQYF. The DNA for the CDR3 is TGTGCCAGCAGTGCAACAGGGGGCGGCTACCAGCAGTACTTC.

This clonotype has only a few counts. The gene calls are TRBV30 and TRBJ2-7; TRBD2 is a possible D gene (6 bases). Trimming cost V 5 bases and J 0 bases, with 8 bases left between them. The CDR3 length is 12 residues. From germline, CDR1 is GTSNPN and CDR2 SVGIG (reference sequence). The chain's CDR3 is CAWAGPSYEQYF. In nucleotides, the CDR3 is TGTGCCTGGGCGGGGCCCTCCTACGAGCAGTACTTC.

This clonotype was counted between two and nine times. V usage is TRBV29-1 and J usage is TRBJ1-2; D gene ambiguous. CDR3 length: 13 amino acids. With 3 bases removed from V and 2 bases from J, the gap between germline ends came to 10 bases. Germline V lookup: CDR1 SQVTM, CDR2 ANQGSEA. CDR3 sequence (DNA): TGCAGCGTTGAGCCAGGAGGAAACTATGGCTACACCTTC. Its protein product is CSVEPGGNYGYTF.

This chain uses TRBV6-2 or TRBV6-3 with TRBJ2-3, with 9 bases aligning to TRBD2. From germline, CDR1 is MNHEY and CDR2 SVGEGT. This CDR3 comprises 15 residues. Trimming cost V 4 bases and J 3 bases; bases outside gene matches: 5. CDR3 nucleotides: TGTGCCAGCAGTTCGATAGCGGGAGCAACAGATACGCAGTATTTT. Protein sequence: CASSSIAGATDTQYF.

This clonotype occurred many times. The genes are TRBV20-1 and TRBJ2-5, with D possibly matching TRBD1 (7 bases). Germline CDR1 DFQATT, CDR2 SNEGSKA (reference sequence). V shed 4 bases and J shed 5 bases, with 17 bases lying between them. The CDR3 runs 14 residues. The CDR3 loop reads CSAMFQGGSETQYF. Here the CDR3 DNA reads TGCAGTGCTATGTTCCAGGGGGGTTCGGAGACCCAGTACTTC.

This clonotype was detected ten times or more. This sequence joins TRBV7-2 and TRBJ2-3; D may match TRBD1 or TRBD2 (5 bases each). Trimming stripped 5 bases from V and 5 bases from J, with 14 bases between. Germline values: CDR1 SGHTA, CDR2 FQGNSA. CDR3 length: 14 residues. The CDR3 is CASSGGVLGDTQYF. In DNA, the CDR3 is TGTGCCAGCAGCGGGGGAGTCCTCGGAGATACGCAGTATTTT.

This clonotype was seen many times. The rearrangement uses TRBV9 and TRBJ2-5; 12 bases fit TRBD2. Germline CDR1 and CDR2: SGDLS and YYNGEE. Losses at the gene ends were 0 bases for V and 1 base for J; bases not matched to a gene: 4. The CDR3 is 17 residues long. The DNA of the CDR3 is TGTGCCAGCAGCGTAGACCCTAGCGGGAGGGCCCAAGAGACCCAGTACTTC. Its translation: CASSVDPSGRAQETQYF.

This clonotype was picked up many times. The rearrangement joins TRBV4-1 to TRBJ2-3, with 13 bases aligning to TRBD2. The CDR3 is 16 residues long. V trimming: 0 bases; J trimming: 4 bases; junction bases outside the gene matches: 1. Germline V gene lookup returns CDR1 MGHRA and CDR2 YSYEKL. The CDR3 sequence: CASSQEGLAGPDTQYF. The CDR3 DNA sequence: TGCGCCAGCAGCCAAGAGGGACTAGCGGGACCAGATACGCAGTATTTT.

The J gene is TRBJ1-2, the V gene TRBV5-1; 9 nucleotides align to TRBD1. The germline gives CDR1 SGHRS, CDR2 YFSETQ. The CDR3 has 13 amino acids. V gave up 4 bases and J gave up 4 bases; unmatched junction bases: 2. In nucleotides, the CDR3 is TGCGCCAGCAGCACGGACAGGGGCTATGGCTACACCTTC. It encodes CASSTDRGYGYTF.

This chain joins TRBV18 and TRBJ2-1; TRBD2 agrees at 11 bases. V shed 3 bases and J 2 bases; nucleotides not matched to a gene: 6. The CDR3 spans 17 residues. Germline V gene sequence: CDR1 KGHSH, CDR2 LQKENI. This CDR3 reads CASSPSSGRIAYNEQFF. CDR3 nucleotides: TGTGCCAGCTCACCGTCTAGCGGGAGGATCGCCTACAATGAGCAGTTCTTC.

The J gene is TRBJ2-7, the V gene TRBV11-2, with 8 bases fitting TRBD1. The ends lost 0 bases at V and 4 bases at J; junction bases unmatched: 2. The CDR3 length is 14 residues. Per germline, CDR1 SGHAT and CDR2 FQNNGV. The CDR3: CASSLETGVYEQYF. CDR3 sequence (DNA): TGTGCCAGCAGCTTAGAGACAGGGGTGTACGAGCAGTACTTC.

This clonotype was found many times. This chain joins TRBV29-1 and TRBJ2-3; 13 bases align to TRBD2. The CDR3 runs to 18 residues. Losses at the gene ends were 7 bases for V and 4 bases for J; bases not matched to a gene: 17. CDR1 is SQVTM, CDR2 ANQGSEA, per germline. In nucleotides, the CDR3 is TGCAGCGGATGCCCCTCCGTACTAGCGGGAGGGCCAGCAGATACGCAGTATTTT. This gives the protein CSGCPSVLAGGPADTQYF.

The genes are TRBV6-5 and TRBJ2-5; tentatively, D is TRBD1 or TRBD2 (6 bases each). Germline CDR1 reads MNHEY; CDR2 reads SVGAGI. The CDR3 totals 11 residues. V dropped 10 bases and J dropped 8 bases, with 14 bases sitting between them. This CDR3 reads CATSGARTQYF. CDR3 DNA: TGTGCCACCTCGGGGGCGAGAACCCAGTACTTC.

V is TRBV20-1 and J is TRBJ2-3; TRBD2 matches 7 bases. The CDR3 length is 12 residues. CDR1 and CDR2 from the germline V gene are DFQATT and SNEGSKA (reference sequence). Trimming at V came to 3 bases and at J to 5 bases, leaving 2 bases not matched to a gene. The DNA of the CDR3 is TGCAGTGCTAGCGCTAGCGGAGATACGCAGTATTTT. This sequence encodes CSASASGDTQYF.

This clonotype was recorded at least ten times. The CDR3 region is CASSYLNRGGLPLYEQYF. The CDR3 DNA sequence: TGTGCCAGCAGTTACCTTAACAGGGGTGGGCTACCCCTTTACGAGCAGTACTTC. This chain links TRBV6-2 or TRBV6-3 with TRBJ2-7; 7 bases fit TRBD1. CDR1 and CDR2 from the germline V gene are MNHEY and SVGEGT. CDR3 length equals 18 residues. V was pared by 2 bases and J by 4 bases, with 17 bases of the junction left unmatched.

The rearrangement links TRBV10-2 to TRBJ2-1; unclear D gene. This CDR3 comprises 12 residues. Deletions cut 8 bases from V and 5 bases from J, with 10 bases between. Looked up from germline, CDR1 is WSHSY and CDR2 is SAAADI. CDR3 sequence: CASETRNNEQFF. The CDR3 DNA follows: TGCGCCAGCGAAACAAGGAACAATGAGCAGTTCTTC.